A selection of T cell receptor beta chains follows, all from one sample in a study of cytotoxic CD8 clonotypes in ibrutinib-treated CLL. Measured with immunoSEQ multiplex PCR; TCRdb has only the in-frame clones, and not every one. The sample yields about 50,000 clones, roughly 71% seen once. This specimen was PBMCs, taken after 12 months of ibrutinib treatment. The receptors were sampled from a human donor with chronic lymphocytic leukemia. CDR3s include the opening cysteine and the closing phenylalanine or tryptophan. The D gene is left open where the match is weak. Rows give clone size only sometimes, using once, few, many, or a class for an expanded clone.

d_gene: NA
j_gene: TRBJ1-1
abundance: NA
v_gene: TRBV6-5
CDR3aa: CASSRGTEAFF
CDR3nt: TGTGCCAGCAGCCGCGGCACTGAAGCTTTCTTT

d_gene: NA
j_gene: TRBJ2-3
abundance: NA
v_gene: TRBV7-4
CDR3aa: CASNLTEVGFTDTQYF
CDR3nt: TGTGCCAGCAACCTAACGGAGGTGGGTTTCACAGATACGCAGTATTTT

d_gene: NA
j_gene: TRBJ1-4
abundance: NA
v_gene: TRBV5-1
CDR3aa: CASNSDGRGEKLFF
CDR3nt: TGCGCCAGCAACTCCGACGGGAGAGGTGAAAAACTGTTTTTT

d_gene: NA
j_gene: TRBJ2-5
abundance: few
v_gene: TRBV5-1
CDR3aa: CASSPDRWQTQYF
CDR3nt: TGCGCCAGCAGCCCAGACAGGTGGCAGACCCAGTACTTC

d_gene: TRBD1
j_gene: TRBJ2-1
abundance: NA
v_gene: TRBV28
CDR3aa: CASTEQGAQYNEQFF
CDR3nt: TGTGCCAGCACCGAACAGGGGGCGCAGTACAATGAGCAGTTCTTC

d_gene: TRBD2
j_gene: TRBJ2-1
abundance: NA
v_gene: TRBV7-6
CDR3aa: CASSYGTRDYNEQFF
CDR3nt: TGTGCCAGCAGCTACGGGACTAGAGACTACAATGAGCAGTTCTTC

d_gene: NA
j_gene: TRBJ1-3
abundance: NA
v_gene: TRBV25-1
CDR3aa: CASSTNWGGGGNTIYF
CDR3nt: TGTGCCAGCAGCACGAACTGGGGGGGAGGAGGAAACACCATATATTTT

d_gene: NA
j_gene: TRBJ1-2
abundance: NA
v_gene: TRBV2
CDR3aa: CASSGFGTDLFGYTF
CDR3nt: TGTGCCAGCAGTGGATTCGGGACGGACCTTTTTGGCTACACCTTC

d_gene: NA
j_gene: TRBJ1-3
abundance: NA
v_gene: TRBV6-5
CDR3aa: CASSYSELSSGNTIYF
CDR3nt: TGTGCCAGCAGTTACTCGGAGCTGAGCTCTGGAAACACCATATATTTT

d_gene: NA
j_gene: TRBJ1-2
abundance: NA
v_gene: TRBV5-5
CDR3aa: CASSLDPLGSGYTF
CDR3nt: TGTGCCAGCAGCTTGGATCCGTTAGGGAGTGGCTACACCTTC

d_gene: NA
j_gene: TRBJ2-3
abundance: NA
v_gene: TRBV7-7
CDR3aa: CASSEGTVSDTQYF
CDR3nt: TGTGCTAGCAGCGAGGGGACGGTTTCAGATACGCAGTATTTT

d_gene: NA
j_gene: TRBJ1-2
abundance: NA
v_gene: TRBV29-1
CDR3aa: CSVEVARGYTF
CDR3nt: TGCAGCGTTGAAGTAGCCCGTGGCTACACCTTC

d_gene: TRBD2
j_gene: TRBJ2-1
abundance: NA
v_gene: TRBV19
CDR3aa: CASSLAGGGNEQFF
CDR3nt: TGTGCCAGTAGTTTAGCGGGAGGGGGAAATGAGCAGTTCTTC

d_gene: NA
j_gene: TRBJ2-7
abundance: NA
v_gene: TRBV19
CDR3aa: CASSIESSWAYEQYF
CDR3nt: TGTGCCAGTAGTATCGAGTCTAGTTGGGCCTACGAGCAGTACTTC

d_gene: NA
j_gene: TRBJ1-2
abundance: NA
v_gene: TRBV7-9
CDR3aa: CASSGFGDYTF
CDR3nt: TGTGCCAGCAGCGGCTTTGGCGACTACACCTTC